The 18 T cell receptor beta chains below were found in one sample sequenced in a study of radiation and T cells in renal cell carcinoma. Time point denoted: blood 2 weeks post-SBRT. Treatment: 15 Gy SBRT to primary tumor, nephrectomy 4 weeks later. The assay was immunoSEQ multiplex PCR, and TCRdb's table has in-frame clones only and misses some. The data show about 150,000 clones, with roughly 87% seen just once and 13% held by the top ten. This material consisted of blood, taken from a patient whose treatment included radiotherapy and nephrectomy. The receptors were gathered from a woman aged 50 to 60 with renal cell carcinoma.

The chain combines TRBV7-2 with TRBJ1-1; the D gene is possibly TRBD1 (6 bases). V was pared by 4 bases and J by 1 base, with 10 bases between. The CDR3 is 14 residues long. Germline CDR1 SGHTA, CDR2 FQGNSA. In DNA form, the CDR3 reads TGTGCCAGCAGCTCATTCAGGGGGAACACTGAAGCTTTCTTT. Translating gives CASSSFRGNTEAFF.

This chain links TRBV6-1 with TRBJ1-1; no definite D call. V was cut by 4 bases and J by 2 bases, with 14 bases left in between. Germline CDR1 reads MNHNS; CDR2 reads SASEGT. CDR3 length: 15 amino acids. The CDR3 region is CASSALGVANTEAFF. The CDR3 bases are TGTGCCAGCAGTGCTCTTGGGGTGGCTAACACTGAAGCTTTCTTT.

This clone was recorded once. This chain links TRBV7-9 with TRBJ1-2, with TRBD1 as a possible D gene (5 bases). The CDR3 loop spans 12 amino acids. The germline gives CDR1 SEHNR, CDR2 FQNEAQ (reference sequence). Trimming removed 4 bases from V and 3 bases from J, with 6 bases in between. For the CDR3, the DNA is TGTGCCAGCAGCTCGGGGCACTATGGCTACACCTTC. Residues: CASSSGHYGYTF. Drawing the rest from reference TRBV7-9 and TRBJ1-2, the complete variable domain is DTGVSQNPRHKITKRGQNVTFRCDPISEHNRLYWYRQTLGQGPEFLTYFQNEAQLEKSRLLSDRFSAERPKGSFSTLEIQRTEQGDSAMYLCASSSGHYGYTFGSGTRLTVV.

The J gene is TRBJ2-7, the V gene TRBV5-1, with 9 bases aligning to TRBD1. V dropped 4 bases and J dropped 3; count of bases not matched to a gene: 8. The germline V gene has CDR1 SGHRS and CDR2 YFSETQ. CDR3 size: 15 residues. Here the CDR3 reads CASSLTGQGYYEQYF. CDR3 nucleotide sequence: TGCGCCAGCAGCCTGACCGGACAGGGGTACTACGAGCAGTACTTC.

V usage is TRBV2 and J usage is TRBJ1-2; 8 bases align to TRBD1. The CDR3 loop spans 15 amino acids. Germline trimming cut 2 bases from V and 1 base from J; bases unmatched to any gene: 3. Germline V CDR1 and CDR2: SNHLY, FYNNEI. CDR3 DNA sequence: TGTGCCAGCAGTGAACAGGGGGCTCGTAACTATGGCTACACCTTC. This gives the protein CASSEQGARNYGYTF.

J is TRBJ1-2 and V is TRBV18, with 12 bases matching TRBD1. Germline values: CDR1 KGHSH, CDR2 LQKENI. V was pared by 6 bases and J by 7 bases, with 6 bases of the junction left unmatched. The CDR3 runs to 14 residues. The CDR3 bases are TGTGCCAGCTCCCAACGGGACAGGGGGCCTGGCTACACCTTC. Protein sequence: CASSQRDRGPGYTF.

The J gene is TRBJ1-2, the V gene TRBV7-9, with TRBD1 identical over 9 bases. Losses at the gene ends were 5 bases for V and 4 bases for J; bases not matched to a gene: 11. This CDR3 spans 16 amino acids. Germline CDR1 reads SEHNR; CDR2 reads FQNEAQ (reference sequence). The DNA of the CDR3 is TGTGCCAGCAGCACGTCCCGGGACAGGGTCCTCTATGGCTACACCTTC. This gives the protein CASSTSRDRVLYGYTF.

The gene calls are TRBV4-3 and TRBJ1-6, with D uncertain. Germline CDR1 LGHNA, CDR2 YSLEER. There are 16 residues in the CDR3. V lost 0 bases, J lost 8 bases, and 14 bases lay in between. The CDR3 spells CASSQDISPSDSPLHF. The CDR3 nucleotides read TGCGCCAGCAGCCAAGACATATCTCCTTCCGATTCACCCCTCCACTTT.

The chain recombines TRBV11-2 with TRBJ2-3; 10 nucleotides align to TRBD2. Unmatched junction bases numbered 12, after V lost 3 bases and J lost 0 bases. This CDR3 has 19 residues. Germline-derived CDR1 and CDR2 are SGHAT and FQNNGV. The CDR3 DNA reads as TGTGCCAGCAGCTTTCGTAGTACTAGCGGGGTTACTAGCACAGATACGCAGTATTTT. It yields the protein CASSFRSTSGVTSTDTQYF.

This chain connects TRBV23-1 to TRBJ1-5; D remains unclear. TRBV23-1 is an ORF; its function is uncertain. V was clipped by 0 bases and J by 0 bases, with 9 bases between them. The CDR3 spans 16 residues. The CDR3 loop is CASSQSRAYSNQPQHF. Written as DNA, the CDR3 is TGCGCCAGCAGTCAATCTCGGGCTTATAGCAATCAGCCCCAGCATTTT.

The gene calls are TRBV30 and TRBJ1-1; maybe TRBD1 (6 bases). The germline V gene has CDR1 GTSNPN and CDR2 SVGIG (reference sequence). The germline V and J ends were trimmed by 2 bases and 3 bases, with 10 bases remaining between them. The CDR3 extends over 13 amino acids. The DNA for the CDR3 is TGTGCCTGGAGTACCAACAGGGACACTGAAGCTTTCTTT. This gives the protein CAWSTNRDTEAFF.

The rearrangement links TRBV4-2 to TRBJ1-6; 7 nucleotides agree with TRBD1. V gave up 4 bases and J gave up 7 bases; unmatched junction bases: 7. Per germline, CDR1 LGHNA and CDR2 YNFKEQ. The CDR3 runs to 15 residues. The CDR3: CASSPEQGFNSPLHF. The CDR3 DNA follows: TGTGCCAGCAGCCCCGAACAGGGGTTCAATTCACCCCTCCACTTT.

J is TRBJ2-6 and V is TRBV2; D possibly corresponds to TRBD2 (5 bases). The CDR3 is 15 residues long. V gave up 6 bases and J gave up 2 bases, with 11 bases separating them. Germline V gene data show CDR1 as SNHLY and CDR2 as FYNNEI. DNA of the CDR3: TGTGCCAGCAGCGAGGGTATAGCTGGGGCCAACGTCCTGACTTTC. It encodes CASSEGIAGANVLTF.

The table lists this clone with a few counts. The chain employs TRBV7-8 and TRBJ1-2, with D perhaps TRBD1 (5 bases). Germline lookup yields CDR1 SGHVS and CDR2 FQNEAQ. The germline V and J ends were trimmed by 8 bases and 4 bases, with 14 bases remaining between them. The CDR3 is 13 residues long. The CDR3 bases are TGTGCCAGCGGCCGACTAGGGGTCTATGGCTACACCTTC. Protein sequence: CASGRLGVYGYTF.

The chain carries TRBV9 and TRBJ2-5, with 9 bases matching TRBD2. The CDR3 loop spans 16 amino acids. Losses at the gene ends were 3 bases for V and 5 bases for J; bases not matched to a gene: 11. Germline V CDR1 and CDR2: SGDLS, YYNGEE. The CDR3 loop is CASSAGTSRQRETQYF. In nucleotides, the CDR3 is TGTGCCAGCAGCGCAGGGACTAGCCGACAGAGGGAGACCCAGTACTTC.

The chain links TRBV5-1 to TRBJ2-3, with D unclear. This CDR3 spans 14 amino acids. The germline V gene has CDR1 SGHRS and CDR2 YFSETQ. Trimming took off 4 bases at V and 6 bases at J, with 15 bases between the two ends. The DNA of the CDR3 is TGCGCCAGCAGCCCTTTAAACCCAGCCGATACGCAGTATTTT. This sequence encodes CASSPLNPADTQYF.

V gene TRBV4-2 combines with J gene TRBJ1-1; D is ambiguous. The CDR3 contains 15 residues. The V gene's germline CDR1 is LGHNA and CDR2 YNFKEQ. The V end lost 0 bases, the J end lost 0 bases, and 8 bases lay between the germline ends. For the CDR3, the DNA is TGTGCCAGCAGCCAAGAACTGGCTGTGAACACTGAAGCTTTCTTT. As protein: CASSQELAVNTEAFF.

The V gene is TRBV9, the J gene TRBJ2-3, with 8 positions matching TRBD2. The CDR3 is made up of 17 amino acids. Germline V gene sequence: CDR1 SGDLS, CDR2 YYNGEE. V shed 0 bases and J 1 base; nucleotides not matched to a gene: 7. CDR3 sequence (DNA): TGTGCCAGCAGCGTAGGTCTTCCGGGAGGGCGCACAGATACGCAGTATTTT. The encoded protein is CASSVGLPGGRTDTQYF.